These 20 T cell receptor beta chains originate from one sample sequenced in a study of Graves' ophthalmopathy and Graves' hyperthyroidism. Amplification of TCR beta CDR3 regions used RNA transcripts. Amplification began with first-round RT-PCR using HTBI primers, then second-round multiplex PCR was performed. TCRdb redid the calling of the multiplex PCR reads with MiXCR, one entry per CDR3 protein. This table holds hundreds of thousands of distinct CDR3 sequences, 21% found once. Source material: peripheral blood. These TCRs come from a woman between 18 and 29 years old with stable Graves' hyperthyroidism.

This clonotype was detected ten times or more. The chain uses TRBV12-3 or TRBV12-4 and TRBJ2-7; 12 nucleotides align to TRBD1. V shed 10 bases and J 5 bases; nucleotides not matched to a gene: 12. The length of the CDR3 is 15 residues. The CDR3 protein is CANSTWDRGLNEQYF. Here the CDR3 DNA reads TGTGCCAACTCAACTTGGGACAGGGGGCTAAACGAGCAGTACTTC.

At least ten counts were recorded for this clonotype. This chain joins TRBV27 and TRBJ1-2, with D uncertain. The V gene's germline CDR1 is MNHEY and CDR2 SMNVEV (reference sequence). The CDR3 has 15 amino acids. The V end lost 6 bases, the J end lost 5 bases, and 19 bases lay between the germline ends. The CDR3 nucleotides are TGTGCCAGCAGGGCCATAAGTGGAGGAACTTATGGCTACACCTTC. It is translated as CASRAISGGTYGYTF.

Here the CDR3 reads CASTSEYTGELFF. The CDR3 DNA sequence: TGTGCCAGTACCTCGGAATACACCGGGGAGCTGTTTTTT. The J gene is TRBJ2-2, the V gene TRBV19, with D unresolved. CDR1 is LNHDA, CDR2 SQIVND, per germline (reference sequence). V was cut by 7 bases and J by 3 bases, with 9 bases left in between. This CDR3 has 13 amino acids.

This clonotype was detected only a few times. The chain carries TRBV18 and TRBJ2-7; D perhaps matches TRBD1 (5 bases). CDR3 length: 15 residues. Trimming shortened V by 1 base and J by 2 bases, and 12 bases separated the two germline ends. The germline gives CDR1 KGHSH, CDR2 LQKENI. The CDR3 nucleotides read TGTGCCAGCTCACCACGGTACCGGACACCCTACGAGCAGTACTTC. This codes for CASSPRYRTPYEQYF.

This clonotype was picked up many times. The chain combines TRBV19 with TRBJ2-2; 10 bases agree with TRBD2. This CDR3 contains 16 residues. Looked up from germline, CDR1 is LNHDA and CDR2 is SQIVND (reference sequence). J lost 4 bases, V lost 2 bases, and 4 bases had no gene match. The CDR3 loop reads CASSITSGMFTGELFF. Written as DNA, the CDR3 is TGTGCCAGTAGTATAACTAGCGGGATGTTCACCGGGGAGCTGTTTTTT. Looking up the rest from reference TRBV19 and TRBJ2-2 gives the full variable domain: DGGITQSPKYLFRKEGQNVTLSCEQNLNHDAMYWYRQDPGQGLRLIYYSQIVNDFQKGDIAEGYSVSREKKESFPLTVTSAQKNPTAFYLCASSITSGMFTGELFFGEGSRLTVL.

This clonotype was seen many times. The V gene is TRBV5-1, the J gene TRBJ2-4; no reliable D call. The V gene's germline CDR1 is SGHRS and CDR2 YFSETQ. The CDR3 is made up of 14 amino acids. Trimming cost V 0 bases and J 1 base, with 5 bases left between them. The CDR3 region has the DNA TGCGCCAGCAGCTTGGATGTGGCCAAAAACATTCAGTACTTC. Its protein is CASSLDVAKNIQYF.

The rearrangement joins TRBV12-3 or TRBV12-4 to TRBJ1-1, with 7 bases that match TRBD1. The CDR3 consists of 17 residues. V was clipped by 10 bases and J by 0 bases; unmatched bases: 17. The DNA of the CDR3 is TGTGCCACCTCCCCCTACAGGGGAAACTCCCTGAACACTGAAGCTTTCTTT. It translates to CATSPYRGNSLNTEAFF.

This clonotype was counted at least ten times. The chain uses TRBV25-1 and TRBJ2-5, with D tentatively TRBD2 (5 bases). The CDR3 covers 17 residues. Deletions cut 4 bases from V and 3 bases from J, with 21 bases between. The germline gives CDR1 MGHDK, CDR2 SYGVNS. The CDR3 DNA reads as TGTGCCAGCAGTGTAGGCCAGGCGGCCGTGGGAGAAGAGACCCAGTACTTC. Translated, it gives CASSVGQAAVGEETQYF.

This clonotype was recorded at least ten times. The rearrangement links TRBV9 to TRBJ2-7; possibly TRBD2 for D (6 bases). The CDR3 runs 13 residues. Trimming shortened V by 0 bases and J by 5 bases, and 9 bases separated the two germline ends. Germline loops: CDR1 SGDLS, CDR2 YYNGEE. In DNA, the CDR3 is TGTGCCAGCAGCGTAGGGGACTCGGACGAGCAGTACTTC. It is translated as CASSVGDSDEQYF.

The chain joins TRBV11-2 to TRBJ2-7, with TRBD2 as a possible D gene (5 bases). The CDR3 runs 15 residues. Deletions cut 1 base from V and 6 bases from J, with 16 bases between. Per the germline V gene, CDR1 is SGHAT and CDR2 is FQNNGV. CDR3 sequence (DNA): TGTGCCAGCAGCTTAGTGAGGGCCGCCGTGAGCGAGCAGTACTTC. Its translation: CASSLVRAAVSEQYF.

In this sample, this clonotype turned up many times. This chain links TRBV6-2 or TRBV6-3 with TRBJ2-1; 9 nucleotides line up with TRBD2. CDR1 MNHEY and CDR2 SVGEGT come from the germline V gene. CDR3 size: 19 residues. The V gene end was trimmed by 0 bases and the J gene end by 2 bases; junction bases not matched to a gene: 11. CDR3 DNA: TGTGCCAGCAGTTACTCGATTAGTCTAGCGGGAAGAACCTACAATGAGCAGTTCTTC. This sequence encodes CASSYSISLAGRTYNEQFF.

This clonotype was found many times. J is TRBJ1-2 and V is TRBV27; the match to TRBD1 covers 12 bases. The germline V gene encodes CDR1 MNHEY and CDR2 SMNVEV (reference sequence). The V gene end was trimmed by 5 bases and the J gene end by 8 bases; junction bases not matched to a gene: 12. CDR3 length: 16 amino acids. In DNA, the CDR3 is TGTGCCAGCAGTCTAAGCCGGGACAGGGGGCGGAAGGGCTACACCTTC. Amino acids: CASSLSRDRGRKGYTF.

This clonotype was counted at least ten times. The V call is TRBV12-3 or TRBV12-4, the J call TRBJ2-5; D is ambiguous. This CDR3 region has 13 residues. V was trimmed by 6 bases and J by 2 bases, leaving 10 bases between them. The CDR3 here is CASSTGSQETQYF. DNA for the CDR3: TGTGCCAGCAGCACCGGGTCGCAAGAGACCCAGTACTTC.

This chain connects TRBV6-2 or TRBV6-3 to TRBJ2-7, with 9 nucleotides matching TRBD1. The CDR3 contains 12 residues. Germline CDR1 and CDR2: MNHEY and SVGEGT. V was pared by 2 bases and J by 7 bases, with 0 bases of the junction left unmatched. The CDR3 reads CASSYGTGEQYF. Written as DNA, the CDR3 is TGTGCCAGCAGTTACGGGACAGGGGAGCAGTACTTC.

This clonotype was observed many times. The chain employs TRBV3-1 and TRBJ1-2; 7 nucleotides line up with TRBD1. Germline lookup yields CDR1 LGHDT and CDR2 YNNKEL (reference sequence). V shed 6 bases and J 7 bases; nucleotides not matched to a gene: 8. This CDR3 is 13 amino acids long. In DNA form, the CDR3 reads TGTGCCAGCAGAAACCGACAGGGCGGTGGCTACACCTTC. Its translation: CASRNRQGGGYTF.

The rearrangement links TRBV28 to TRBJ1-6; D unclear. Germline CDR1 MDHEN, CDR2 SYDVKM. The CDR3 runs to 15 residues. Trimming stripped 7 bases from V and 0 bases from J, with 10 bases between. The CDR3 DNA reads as TGTGCCAGCACTATACCCAGCTCCTATAATTCACCCCTCCACTTT. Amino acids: CASTIPSSYNSPLHF.

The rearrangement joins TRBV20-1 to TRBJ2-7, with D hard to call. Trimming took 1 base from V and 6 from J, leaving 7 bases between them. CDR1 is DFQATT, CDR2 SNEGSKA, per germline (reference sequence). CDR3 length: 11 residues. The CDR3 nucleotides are TGCAGTGCTAGAGCTCCGGGCGAGCAGTACTTC. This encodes CSARAPGEQYF.

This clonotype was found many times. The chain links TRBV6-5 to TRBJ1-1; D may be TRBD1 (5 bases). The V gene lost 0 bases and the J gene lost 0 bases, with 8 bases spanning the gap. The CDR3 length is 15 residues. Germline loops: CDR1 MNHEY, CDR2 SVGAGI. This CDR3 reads CASSYSWDLNTEAFF. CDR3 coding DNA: TGTGCCAGCAGTTACTCTTGGGACTTGAACACTGAAGCTTTCTTT.

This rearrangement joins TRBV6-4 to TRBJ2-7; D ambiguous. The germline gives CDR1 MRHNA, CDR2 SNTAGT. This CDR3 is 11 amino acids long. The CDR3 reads CGRRSSYEQYF. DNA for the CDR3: TGTGGGAGACGAAGCTCCTACGAGCAGTACTTC.

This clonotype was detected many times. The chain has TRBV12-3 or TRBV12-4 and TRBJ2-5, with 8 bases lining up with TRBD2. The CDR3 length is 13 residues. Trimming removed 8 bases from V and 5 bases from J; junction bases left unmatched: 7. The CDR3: CASGGLAAETQYF. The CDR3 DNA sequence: TGTGCCAGCGGAGGACTAGCCGCTGAGACCCAGTACTTC.